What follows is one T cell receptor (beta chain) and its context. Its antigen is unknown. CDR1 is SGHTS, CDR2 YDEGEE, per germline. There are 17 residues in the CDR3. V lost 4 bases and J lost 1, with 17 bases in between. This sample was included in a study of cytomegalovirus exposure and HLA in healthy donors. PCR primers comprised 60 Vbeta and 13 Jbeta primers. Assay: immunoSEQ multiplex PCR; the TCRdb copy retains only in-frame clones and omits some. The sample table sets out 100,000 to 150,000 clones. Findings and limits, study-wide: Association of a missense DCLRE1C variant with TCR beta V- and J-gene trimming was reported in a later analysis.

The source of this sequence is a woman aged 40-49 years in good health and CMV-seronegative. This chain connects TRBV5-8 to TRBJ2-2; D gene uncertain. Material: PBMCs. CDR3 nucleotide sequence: TGTGCCAGCAGCCTACGGTGGGCTGATTTGAACACCGGGGAGCTGTTTTTT. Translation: CASSLRWADLNTGELFF.